The 27 T cell receptor beta chains in this list originate from one sample, sequenced in a study of CD8 T cells in ankylosing spondylitis. Study results and caveats: Blood from ankylosing spondylitis patients appeared to carry a characteristic roughly 8-variant TCR beta motif.

Their target antigens are unknown. TCRdb reanalysed the 5' RACE reads using MiXCR and keeps one entry per CDR3 protein. The sample holds fewer than 500,000 distinct CDR3 sequences, about 25% seen once. The sample comprised blood, either unsorted or a sorted T cell fraction (not recorded which). The receptors derive from a male donor with ankylosing spondylitis.

This clonotype has at least ten counts. This chain joins TRBV5-6 and TRBJ2-1, with 15 bases aligning to TRBD2. Germline CDR1 and CDR2: SGHDT and YYEEEE. Trimming at V came to 3 bases and at J to 7 bases, leaving 8 bases not matched to a gene. This CDR3 spans 17 amino acids. CDR3 protein: CASSSGLAGGPNNEQFF. The CDR3 nucleotides are TGTGCCAGCAGCTCCGGACTAGCGGGAGGGCCGAATAATGAGCAGTTCTTC.

The chain links TRBV19 to TRBJ2-3; the D call may be TRBD1 or TRBD2 (5 bases each). The CDR3 is 12 amino acids. Germline V gene lookup returns CDR1 LNHDA and CDR2 SQIVND (reference sequence). V was shortened by 4 bases and J by 8 bases, with 10 bases between the two germline ends. In DNA form, the CDR3 reads TGTGCCAGTAGTACCCCGGGACGTACGCAGTATTTT. Translation: CASSTPGRTQYF.

This chain uses TRBV12-3 or TRBV12-4 with TRBJ2-7; 9 positions match TRBD2. The CDR3 has 14 residues. V lost 7 bases to trimming and J lost 7 bases; unmatched junction nucleotides: 11. CDR3 amino acids: CASKSGLAGGEQYF. The CDR3, as DNA: TGTGCCAGCAAGTCGGGACTAGCAGGGGGTGAGCAGTACTTC.

The chain carries TRBV5-1 and TRBJ1-1, with D possibly matching TRBD1 (5 bases). Germline values: CDR1 SGHRS, CDR2 YFSETQ. Trimming left V 4 bases short and J 5 bases short, with 12 bases between. This CDR3 spans 13 amino acids. The CDR3 sequence is CASSTNGATEAFF. The CDR3, as DNA: TGCGCCAGCAGCACAAACGGGGCGACTGAAGCTTTCTTT.

The chain joins TRBV5-1 to TRBJ1-1; TRBD1 might be the D (6 bases). V was pared by 0 bases and J by 3 bases, with 12 bases between. The germline V gene encodes CDR1 SGHRS and CDR2 YFSETQ. The CDR3 is made up of 15 amino acids. CDR3 in DNA: TGCGCCAGCAGCTTGGCCCCTAGGGGGGACACTGAAGCTTTCTTT. Translating gives CASSLAPRGDTEAFF.

This chain links TRBV5-1 with TRBJ2-1; no clear D gene. The length of the CDR3 is 13 residues. Germline V gene data show CDR1 as SGHRS and CDR2 as YFSETQ. Deletions cut 1 base from V and 7 bases from J, with 9 bases between. CDR3: CASSLSVGNEQFF. The CDR3 nucleotides read TGCGCCAGCAGCTTGTCCGTAGGTAATGAGCAGTTCTTC. The variable domain in full, with the rest retrieved from reference TRBV5-1 and TRBJ2-1, is KAGVTQTPRYLIKTRGQQVTLSCSPISGHRSVSWYQQTPGQGLQFLFEYFSETQRNKGNFPGRFSGRQFSNSRSEMNVSTLELGDSALYLCASSLSVGNEQFFGPGTRLTVL.

This clonotype has a handful of counts. The V and J genes are TRBV5-1 and TRBJ2-7, with D perhaps matching TRBD2 (5 bases). The germline CDR1 and CDR2 sequences are SGHRS and YFSETQ. Trimming stripped 4 bases from V and 4 bases from J, with 9 bases between. The CDR3 length is 12 residues. The CDR3 spells CASSVDFYEQYF. The DNA of the CDR3 is TGCGCCAGCAGCGTGGACTTTTACGAGCAGTACTTC.

The genes are TRBV11-1 and TRBJ2-1, with 9 bases fitting TRBD1. The CDR3 runs to 18 residues. The V gene's germline CDR1 is SGHAT and CDR2 FQDESV (reference sequence). The V segment lost 3 bases and the J segment 1 base; nucleotides outside the gene matches: 10. The DNA of the CDR3 is TGTGCCAGCAGCTTGTTTGGCCCCGGGACAGGGTCCTACAATGAGCAGTTCTTC. Amino acids: CASSLFGPGTGSYNEQFF.

A few counts support this clonotype. The chain links TRBV10-3 to TRBJ2-3, with 9 nucleotides matching TRBD1. The CDR3 is 13 amino acids. CDR1 is ENHRY, CDR2 SYGVKD, per germline. V lost 8 bases and J lost 2; bases outside the gene matches: 2. The CDR3 spells CAIGTGTTDTQYF. The CDR3 nucleotides read TGTGCCATCGGGACAGGGACCACAGATACGCAGTATTTT.

The sample holds one count of this clonotype. The V call is TRBV20-1, the J call TRBJ2-5, with D perhaps matching TRBD2 (6 bases). The germline V and J ends were trimmed by 3 bases and 5 bases, with 10 bases remaining between them. The CDR3 is 12 amino acids. CDR1 is DFQATT, CDR2 SNEGSKA, per germline (reference sequence). The CDR3 spells CSASRGTETQYF. The CDR3 bases are TGCAGTGCTAGTCGCGGGACGGAGACCCAGTACTTC.

With regard to this clonotype: Germline is not matched at one junction end, which may reflect a read error. The chain uses TRBV20-1 and TRBJ1-2; D might be TRBD1 (6 bases). There are 14 residues in the CDR3. Germline V gene sequence: CDR1 DFQATT, CDR2 SNEGSKA (reference sequence). Written as DNA, the CDR3 is TGCACCCTTGGGAAGTGGACAGCTAACTATGGTTACACCTTC. Its protein is CTLGKWTANYGYTF.

This chain uses TRBV20-1 with TRBJ2-3, with D perhaps TRBD2 (6 bases). This CDR3 is 11 amino acids long. Germline CDR1 reads DFQATT; CDR2 reads SNEGSKA (reference sequence). V lost 6 bases to trimming and J lost 4 bases, with 8 bases between them. CDR3 in amino acids: CSAWRADTQYF. The CDR3 DNA reads as TGCAGTGCATGGAGGGCAGATACGCAGTATTTT.

The chain has TRBV7-8 and TRBJ2-5; 9 bases line up with TRBD2. V gave up 5 bases and J gave up 2 bases; unmatched junction bases: 9. Looked up from germline, CDR1 is SGHVS and CDR2 is FQNEAQ. The CDR3 sequence is 16 residues long. This CDR3 is CASSPRSGRHQETQYF. The CDR3 region has the DNA TGTGCCAGCAGCCCTCGAAGCGGGAGGCATCAAGAGACCCAGTACTTC.

This clonotype was observed a handful of times. V is TRBV7-9 and J is TRBJ1-1; TRBD1 is a possible D gene (6 bases). The CDR3 covers 15 residues. Trimming stripped 1 base from V and 3 bases from J, with 12 bases between. Germline loops: CDR1 SEHNR, CDR2 FQNEAQ (reference sequence). CDR3 sequence (DNA): TGTGCCAGCAGCTTAGGCGGGGGGCCAGACACTGAAGCTTTCTTT. Its translation: CASSLGGGPDTEAFF.

This clonotype was picked up a small number of times. The CDR3 region has the DNA TGTGCCAGCAGTGTGTCAGCGGGGGCTGGAAAGACCCAGTACTTC. Protein: CASSVSAGAGKTQYF. This chain connects TRBV2 to TRBJ2-5; 8 positions agree with TRBD2. Germline V gene sequence: CDR1 SNHLY, CDR2 FYNNEI. V lost 4 bases, J lost 6 bases, and 10 bases stayed unmatched. CDR3 size: 15 residues. Filled out from reference TRBV2 and TRBJ2-5, the complete variable domain reads EPEVTQTPSHQVTQMGQEVILRCVPISNHLYFYWYRQILGQKVEFLVSFYNNEISEKSEIFDDQFSVERPDGSNFTLKIRSTKLEDSAMYFCASSVSAGAGKTQYFGPGTRLLVL.

The chain combines TRBV7-9 with TRBJ1-1, with D possibly matching TRBD1 (5 bases). The CDR3 has 15 residues. The germline gives CDR1 SEHNR, CDR2 FQNEAQ (reference sequence). V was shortened by 5 bases and J by 2 bases, with 15 bases between the two germline ends. The DNA for the CDR3 is TGTGCCAGCAGCGACTCCCGGGACGGAAACACTGAAGCTTTCTTT. Its protein is CASSDSRDGNTEAFF.

There are many counts of this clonotype. The chain employs TRBV5-1 and TRBJ1-1, with D maybe TRBD1 (5 bases). Trimming cost V 0 bases and J 1 base, with 10 bases left between them. The CDR3 consists of 15 residues. The germline V gene encodes CDR1 SGHRS and CDR2 YFSETQ. The chain's CDR3 is CASSLAGTGNTEAFF. CDR3 bases: TGCGCCAGCAGCTTGGCGGGTACAGGGAACACTGAAGCTTTCTTT.

This rearrangement joins TRBV7-9 to TRBJ2-3; 8 bases line up with TRBD1. CDR1 SEHNR and CDR2 FQNEAQ come from the germline V gene (reference sequence). V shed 7 bases and J 3 bases; nucleotides not matched to a gene: 12. The CDR3 extends over 16 amino acids. The CDR3 DNA reads as TGTGCCAGCAACCACGTCATGCAGGGGGCTACAGATACGCAGTATTTT. Translation gives CASNHVMQGATDTQYF.

The rearrangement links TRBV7-8 to TRBJ1-2; D gene uncertain. Germline-derived CDR1 and CDR2 are SGHVS and FQNEAQ. Trimming shortened V by 3 bases and J by 2 bases, and 10 bases separated the two germline ends. This CDR3 is 14 amino acids long. CDR3 DNA sequence: TGTGCCAGCAGCTTTTCGGGATCCAACTATGGCTACACCTTC. It is translated as CASSFSGSNYGYTF.

The chain joins TRBV29-1 to TRBJ1-2; no definite D call. Trimming pared 3 bases from V and 6 bases from J, leaving 14 bases between. The germline gives CDR1 SQVTM, CDR2 ANQGSEA. The CDR3 covers 13 residues. The CDR3 nucleotides are TGCAGCGTTGACGTACGGACGGGGAATGGCTACACCTTC. Encoded protein: CSVDVRTGNGYTF.

This clonotype occurred many times. The chain recombines TRBV20-1 with TRBJ2-1; 10 nucleotides align to TRBD2. The CDR3 has 14 residues. CDR1 is DFQATT and CDR2 is SNEGSKA in the germline V gene (reference sequence). Trimming cost V 1 base and J 7 bases; bases outside gene matches: 4. In nucleotides, the CDR3 is TGCAGTGCTAGAGGAGCGGGAGGGCGAAATGAGCAGTTCTTC. Translation gives CSARGAGGRNEQFF.

V gene TRBV20-1 combines with J gene TRBJ2-5; TRBD2 might be the D (6 bases). CDR1 is DFQATT and CDR2 is SNEGSKA in the germline V gene (reference sequence). V gave up 1 base and J gave up 1 base, with 10 bases separating them. This CDR3 spans 14 amino acids. As DNA, the CDR3 is TGCAGTGCTAGAGGGTCTAGCGCCCAAGAGACCCAGTACTTC. Amino acids: CSARGSSAQETQYF.

The chain has TRBV7-2 and TRBJ1-1, with D perhaps TRBD1 (6 bases). This CDR3 contains 15 residues. Germline-derived CDR1 and CDR2 are SGHTA and FQGNSA. V lost 0 bases, J lost 6 bases, and 14 bases lay in between. Here the CDR3 DNA reads TGTGCCAGCAGCTTAGCTGGGCAGGGGTGGCCTGAAGCTTTCTTT. This gives the protein CASSLAGQGWPEAFF.

This clonotype has only one observation. The chain joins TRBV7-2 to TRBJ1-2; D is unresolved. V was clipped by 8 bases and J by 0 bases, with 10 bases between them. The CDR3 contains 13 residues. Per germline, CDR1 SGHTA and CDR2 FQGNSA. The CDR3 nucleotides read TGTGCCAGCGAAAGGGCCGCTAACTATGGCTACACCTTC. Protein: CASERAANYGYTF.

The chain recombines TRBV19 with TRBJ2-2; D is possibly TRBD1 (6 bases). Trimming left V 4 bases short and J 5 bases short, with 8 bases between. Germline CDR1 reads LNHDA; CDR2 reads SQIVND (reference sequence). This CDR3 spans 13 amino acids. Here the CDR3 DNA reads TGTGCCAGTAGTAATCAGGGGACCGGGGAGCTGTTTTTT. Amino acids: CASSNQGTGELFF.

This clonotype was seen a handful of times. The rearrangement joins TRBV2 to TRBJ2-3; unclear D gene. The germline CDR1 and CDR2 sequences are SNHLY and FYNNEI. V lost 2 bases, J lost 6 bases, and 15 bases lay in between. The CDR3 consists of 15 residues. In DNA form, the CDR3 reads TGTGCCAGCAGTGAAATGGGTACGGTAATGGATACGCAGTATTTT. As protein: CASSEMGTVMDTQYF.

The rearrangement links TRBV5-1 to TRBJ2-3; 12 positions match TRBD2. Trimming cost V 0 bases and J 5 bases; bases outside gene matches: 4. The CDR3 is 16 residues long. From germline, CDR1 is SGHRS and CDR2 YFSETQ. The CDR3 DNA sequence: TGCGCCAGCAGCTTGGAGCCGGGACTAGCGGGAGATACGCAGTATTTT. Translating it yields CASSLEPGLAGDTQYF.